Sequencing of this T cell receptor beta chain was carried out in a study of Graves' ophthalmopathy and Graves' hyperthyroidism (dated by TCRdb to the late 2010s). In the study overall: Peripheral blood was collected at initial diagnosis, prior to any treatment. In more than five hyperthyroidism patients, T-cell repertoires of thyroid tissue and blood were compared. In total, 135 blood samples were TCR-sequenced: 40 to 45 ophthalmopathy, around 75 hyperthyroidism and some 17 hyperthyroidism-to-ophthalmopathy patients. To explore V-J signatures distinguishing ophthalmopathy from hyperthyroidism, a discovery set of 100 or so patients (roughly 45 ophthalmopathy, 55 to 60 stable hyperthyroidism) was enrolled. Following sampling, methimazole starting at 30 mg daily was administered to hyperthyroidism patients, and high-dose intravenous methylprednisolone was administered to ophthalmopathy patients. For independent validation, a separate cohort was made up of fewer than 20 hyperthyroidism patients plus 17 patients who later progressed from hyperthyroidism to ophthalmopathy. TCR beta repertoire signatures were used to distinguish Graves' ophthalmopathy from Graves' hyperthyroidism and to predict progression to ophthalmopathy. Study-wide findings and limitations: Most expanded thyroid clonotypes with frequency above 0.001 were also detected in blood, suggesting blood repertoires may reflect the thyroid immune response. In validation, the model predicted ophthalmopathy progression with over 60% sensitivity and 72% to 80% specificity; 12 predicted patients were CT-confirmed with GO in a median of around 6 months. Sample size was not predetermined statistically, and investigators were not blinded to group allocation. In cross-validation, the 13-signature model distinguished ophthalmopathy from stable hyperthyroidism with around 90% sensitivity and around 83% specificity, while in the test set the corresponding values were about 80% and 75%.

For repertoire sequencing, TCR beta CDR3 regions were amplified from RNA transcripts. HTBI primers and the Qiagen OneStep RT-PCR kit were used in a first-round RT-PCR, which was followed by a second-round multiplex PCR, size selection and purification. Libraries were sequenced on an Illumina HiSeq2000 using paired-end 100 bp reads. Processing in the source paper ran as follows. Reads were processed with SOAPnuke, discarding reads with adapters, uncalled bases, mean Phred below 15, or no exact constant-primer or identifier match. High-quality paired reads were merged with COPE v1.2.5. Clonotypes were defined as unique nucleotide sequences and were aligned to IMGT TRB V, D and J references using MiTCR v1.1. Analysis was restricted to V-J combinations with a frequency above 0.0001, which covered 99% to 99.2% of repertoires. For each V-J combination, a TCR clonal expansion and chaos score was defined as the ratio of F50 clonal expansion to chaos observed in the TCRdist matrix. Welch's t-statistics and random forest were used to reduce features to about 14 V-J combinations, which were fed into a naive Bayes classifier. The similarity between thyroid and blood repertoires was quantified using the Morisita-Horn index. TCRdb ran its own pipeline on the public reads, namely fastp trimming at Q25 and MiXCR clone calling, and kept in-frame beta chains. CDR3 protein duplicates are merged, each entry listing the most common genes and DNA. TCRdb assigned the V and J calls; the authors' analysis was not used. For this sample there are about 740,000 distinct CDR3 sequences; about 44% appear just once. Roughly 45% of the sample is held by the ten biggest clonotypes.

Patients with ophthalmopathy had moderately to severely active disease, with a Clinical Activity Score of 3 or more, a NOSPECS grade of 4 or more, and a disease duration of less than 3 months. Patients were excluded if they had other autoimmune diseases, uncontrolled infections, pregnancy or lactation. Clinical symptoms, serum thyroxine, TRAb, thyroid ultrasound and orbital computed tomography formed the basis of the diagnosis. Ficoll-Paque density gradient centrifugation was used to isolate PBMCs from 9.5 to 10 ml of fresh peripheral blood. Trizol reagent was used to extract the total RNA, and its quality was then checked on an Agilent 2100 Bioanalyzer. V is shortened by 7 bases, J by 8 bases, and the region joining them spans 14 bases. The CDR3 spans 13 residues, from the cysteine through the phenylalanine. The read is trimmed to its CDR3 DNA, 39 bases read in frame from base 1. The germline V gene gives CDR1 as SGHTA and CDR2 as FQGNSA.

This clonotype was found many times. What this receptor recognizes is not known. Base qualities were left out, and no much larger clone turns up one base away. The sequenced sample was peripheral blood. Recombination connected TRBV7-2 to TRBJ1-4; 6 matching bases give a weak D call of TRBD1. The sequence derives from an adult man with Graves' ophthalmopathy. The DNA sequence reads TGTGCCAGCATCGATACACAGGGAGAAAAACTGTTTTTT. This encodes CASIDTQGEKLFF. The CDR3 plus the reference TRBV7-2 and TRBJ1-4 genes for the other parts give the full variable domain: GAGVSQSPSNKVTEKGKDVELRCDPISGHTALYWYRQSLGQGLEFLIYFQGNSAPDKSGLPSDRFSAERTGGSVSTLTIQRTQQEDSAVYLCASIDTQGEKLFFGSGTQLSVL.